This TCR beta chain came from a study of blood T cell repertoires in COVID-19. Study background: The United States, Italy and Spain provided the acute and convalescent COVID-19 samples. PBMCs, B-cell-depleted T cells, or T cells provided the cDNA or gDNA that made up the material.

Sequenced by immunoSEQ multiplex PCR; TCRdb stores in-frame clones only, minus some. The data hold some 73,000 clones, with 65% to 90% observed a single time. The CDR3 length is 12 residues. V shed 5 bases and J 3 bases; nucleotides not matched to a gene: 4. The germline V gene has CDR1 GTSNPN and CDR2 SVGIG (reference sequence). Those enrolled in Seattle joined during active infection and were followed longitudinally afterward. The material sequenced was peripheral blood. The clonotype comes from a man aged 50-59 years with COVID-19, enrolled during active disease. The rearrangement joins TRBV30 to TRBJ2-7; 7 bases agree with TRBD2. The CDR3 DNA reads TGTGCCTGGGCCGCGGGGGTCTACGAGCAGTACTTC. The encoded protein is CAWAAGVYEQYF.